Below are 3 T cell receptor beta chains sequenced from a single sample in a study of blood T cells in healthy people across ages. It was with a sample-barcoded 5' primer and a J-beta primer mix that a second PCR of roughly 6 to 12 cycles was run. From the 5' RACE reads, TCRdb called clonotypes with MiXCR, one entry per CDR3 protein. Of fewer than 1,200,000 distinct CDR3 sequences listed, roughly a quarter are singletons. This sample also appeared in a second study, on T cells of mothers and their children.

Material: blood. Receptor source: a girl between 2 and 10 years old in good health.

This clonotype showed up just a few times. V usage is TRBV29-1 and J usage is TRBJ2-5; a possible D gene is TRBD1 (6 bases). The CDR3 extends over 13 amino acids. The V gene lost 7 bases and the J gene lost 5 bases, with 17 bases spanning the gap. Per germline, CDR1 SQVTM and CDR2 ANQGSEA. The CDR3 region is CSADRILGETQYF. The CDR3 region has the DNA TGCAGCGCTGACAGGATTCTAGGCGAGACCCAGTACTTC.

V and J are TRBV2 and TRBJ2-1; the D gene is possibly TRBD1 (5 bases). The CDR3 extends over 15 amino acids. Per the germline V gene, CDR1 is SNHLY and CDR2 is FYNNEI. V lost 5 bases, J lost 1 base, and 12 bases lay in between. This CDR3 is CASSLTENSYNEQFF. DNA of the CDR3: TGTGCCAGCAGTTTGACAGAAAATTCCTACAATGAGCAGTTCTTC.

This clonotype was detected many times. This rearrangement joins TRBV4-1 to TRBJ2-3; 11 bases agree with TRBD2. This CDR3 spans 17 amino acids. Trimming removed 1 base from V and 2 bases from J; junction bases left unmatched: 5. Germline loops: CDR1 MGHRA, CDR2 YSYEKL. CDR3 sequence (DNA): TGCGCCAGCAGCCAAGTGGGGACTAGCGGTTACACAGATACGCAGTATTTT. Its translation: CASSQVGTSGYTDTQYF.